This T cell receptor (beta chain) was found in a study of cytomegalovirus exposure and HLA in healthy donors. 13 Jbeta primers and 60 Vbeta primers were used for the PCR. The table came from immunoSEQ multiplex PCR; TCRdb's copy has only in-frame clones and leaves some out. The table shows roughly 180,000 clones, with 75% occurring only once. The ends lost 8 bases at V and 10 bases at J; junction bases unmatched: 7. CDR3 size: 12 residues. Germline CDR1 reads SGHRS; CDR2 reads YFSETQ. Regarding the study as a whole: Further analysis was carried out later, and it showed several of the most significant clusters appearing linked to common viral pathogens. A few CMV-associated chains proved CMV antigen-specific in vitro.

As concerns this clone: Its specificity is unknown.

The TCR comes from a female donor in good health and CMV-seronegative. The chain recombines TRBV5-1 with TRBJ2-1; 9 bases are shared with TRBD2. Material for sequencing was PBMCs. Here the CDR3 reads CASRLAAGEQFF. As DNA, the CDR3 is TGCGCCAGTAGACTAGCGGCTGGAGAGCAGTTCTTC.